The 2 T cell receptor beta chains presented below share a single source sample, sequenced in a study of T cell responses to AZD1222 COVID-19 vaccine. Some clones are missing from TCRdb's copy, which holds only in-frame ones; the method was immunoSEQ multiplex PCR. The repertoire holds approximately 140,000 clones, with more than 85% as singletons. The sequenced sample was peripheral blood, obtained on day 0 of AZD1222 vaccination. Receptor source: an adult in good health.

This chain joins TRBV7-2 and TRBJ2-3; TRBD2 agrees at 7 bases. CDR1 and CDR2 (germline): SGHTA, FQGNSA. The CDR3 loop spans 15 amino acids. The V segment lost 4 bases and the J segment 4 bases; nucleotides outside the gene matches: 8. The DNA of the CDR3 is TGTGCCAGCAGCTCCCTGCGGGGGAGTGCAGATACGCAGTATTTT. This codes for CASSSLRGSADTQYF.

This sequence joins TRBV5-1 and TRBJ2-7, with D perhaps matching TRBD2 (5 bases). This CDR3 is built from 17 residues. Trimming left V 0 bases short and J 1 base short, with 17 bases between. Germline V gene lookup returns CDR1 SGHRS and CDR2 YFSETQ. The DNA of the CDR3 is TGCGCCAGCAGCTTGGCCATTAGGGCTAGCAATTCCTACGAGCAGTACTTC. Translated, it gives CASSLAIRASNSYEQYF.